These T cell receptor beta chains were read from a single sample in a study of blood T cell repertoires in COVID-19. Repertoires were generated with immunoSEQ multiplex PCR, while TCRdb's copy carries only in-frame clones and drops some. Of 410,000 or so clones listed, 80% to 90% are singletons. Sequences were obtained from peripheral blood. The receptor source for this set is a woman aged 25 to 39 with active or convalescent COVID-19. Each CDR3 is given with its conserved first and last residue. Each record gives: CDR3 length, V gene, J gene, D gene, CDR3 protein. A D gene is named only where the DNA matches it firmly.

len: 15; v_gene: TRBV7-9; j_gene: TRBJ1-2; d_gene: -; CDR3aa: CASSSEGRRGRGYTF
len: 16; v_gene: TRBV10-3; j_gene: TRBJ1-2; d_gene: TRBD1; CDR3aa: CAISESRQGGNKGYTF
len: 17; v_gene: TRBV5-4; j_gene: TRBJ2-1; d_gene: TRBD2; CDR3aa: CASSPGGGTGLLGEQFF
len: 15; v_gene: TRBV3-1/TRBV3-2; j_gene: TRBJ1-6; d_gene: -; CDR3aa: CASSARQADNSPLHF
len: 15; v_gene: TRBV2; j_gene: TRBJ2-1; d_gene: TRBD2; CDR3aa: CASSRLAGGNDEQFF
len: 16; v_gene: TRBV7-9; j_gene: TRBJ1-1; d_gene: -; CDR3aa: CASSLAGLGGNTEAFF
len: 14; v_gene: TRBV6-1; j_gene: TRBJ1-2; d_gene: -; CDR3aa: CASSEAGQGAGYTF
len: 13; v_gene: TRBV24-1; j_gene: TRBJ2-3; d_gene: -; CDR3aa: CATKGQGTDTQYF
len: 13; v_gene: TRBV15; j_gene: TRBJ1-2; d_gene: -; CDR3aa: CATSTTSGSGYTF
len: 15; v_gene: TRBV6-1; j_gene: TRBJ1-2; d_gene: -; CDR3aa: CASSEGLVPNYGYTF
len: 14; v_gene: TRBV13; j_gene: TRBJ2-7; d_gene: TRBD1; CDR3aa: CASSTGTGLYEQYF
len: 14; v_gene: TRBV28; j_gene: TRBJ2-5; d_gene: TRBD2; CDR3aa: CASTELASQETQYF
len: 14; v_gene: TRBV6-6; j_gene: TRBJ2-3; d_gene: -; CDR3aa: CASRAGQSTDTQYF
len: 14; v_gene: TRBV2; j_gene: TRBJ2-6; d_gene: -; CDR3aa: CASSEPQGANVLTF
len: 15; v_gene: TRBV6-5; j_gene: TRBJ2-7; d_gene: TRBD1; CDR3aa: CASSWHRDSFYEQYF
len: 12; v_gene: TRBV3-1/TRBV3-2; j_gene: TRBJ1-1; d_gene: -; CDR3aa: CASSQVGGEAFF
len: 16; v_gene: TRBV19; j_gene: TRBJ2-7; d_gene: TRBD1; CDR3aa: CASSIGGTGGFYEQYF
len: 19; v_gene: TRBV20-1; j_gene: TRBJ2-7; d_gene: TRBD2; CDR3aa: CSASKVLAGVPGSFYEQYF
len: 14; v_gene: TRBV24-1; j_gene: TRBJ2-1; d_gene: TRBD1; CDR3aa: CATSLTGNYNEQFF
len: 14; v_gene: TRBV30; j_gene: TRBJ1-6; d_gene: TRBD1; CDR3aa: CAWSEGAINSPLHF
len: 19; v_gene: TRBV13; j_gene: TRBJ2-2; d_gene: TRBD2; CDR3aa: CASSSRTSGRSANTGELFF
len: 11; v_gene: TRBV20-1; j_gene: TRBJ2-7; d_gene: TRBD1; CDR3aa: CSADDRDEQYF
len: 15; v_gene: TRBV6-1; j_gene: TRBJ1-6; d_gene: -; CDR3aa: CASSENIGEVEPLHF
len: 16; v_gene: TRBV24-1; j_gene: TRBJ1-1; d_gene: -; CDR3aa: CATSDPRSPGGTEAFF
len: 15; v_gene: TRBV4-2; j_gene: TRBJ2-2; d_gene: TRBD2; CDR3aa: CASSSSGINTGELFF
len: 14; v_gene: TRBV27; j_gene: TRBJ2-2; d_gene: -; CDR3aa: CASRVDTNTGELFF
len: 18; v_gene: TRBV18; j_gene: TRBJ1-3; d_gene: -; CDR3aa: CASSPNYDSPLSGNTIYF
len: 15; v_gene: TRBV19; j_gene: TRBJ1-1; d_gene: TRBD1; CDR3aa: CASRTAQGAPFEAFF
len: 14; v_gene: TRBV30; j_gene: TRBJ2-2; d_gene: TRBD2; CDR3aa: CAWRLAGTHGELFF
len: 20; v_gene: TRBV3-1/TRBV3-2; j_gene: TRBJ2-1; d_gene: TRBD2; CDR3aa: CASSQDIGLAGRSSYNEQFF
len: 15; v_gene: TRBV6-5; j_gene: TRBJ2-4; d_gene: TRBD2; CDR3aa: CASSRLAGAKNIQYF
len: 13; v_gene: TRBV19; j_gene: TRBJ1-2; d_gene: TRBD1; CDR3aa: CASSEEGAYGYTF
len: 14; v_gene: TRBV30; j_gene: TRBJ1-1; d_gene: TRBD1; CDR3aa: CAWTKTGVETEAFF
len: 13; v_gene: TRBV5-6; j_gene: TRBJ1-2; d_gene: -; CDR3aa: CASKWGQNYGYTF
len: 18; v_gene: TRBV5-1; j_gene: TRBJ1-1; d_gene: TRBD1; CDR3aa: CASSFNRDRGPMNTEAFF
len: 15; v_gene: TRBV10-3; j_gene: TRBJ1-1; d_gene: -; CDR3aa: CAISGTDTLNTEAFF
len: 15; v_gene: TRBV27; j_gene: TRBJ2-3; d_gene: TRBD2; CDR3aa: CASSLAGASTDTQYF
len: 14; v_gene: TRBV14; j_gene: TRBJ2-7; d_gene: -; CDR3aa: CASSPTGLLNEQYF
len: 15; v_gene: TRBV27; j_gene: TRBJ2-7; d_gene: TRBD2; CDR3aa: CASSPTSAFGYEQYF
len: 15; v_gene: TRBV5-4; j_gene: TRBJ2-1; d_gene: TRBD2; CDR3aa: CASSPTGTSHNEQFF
len: 17; v_gene: TRBV10-2; j_gene: TRBJ2-3; d_gene: TRBD2; CDR3aa: CAGSPGTSGIAADTQYF
len: 16; v_gene: TRBV5-6; j_gene: TRBJ2-5; d_gene: TRBD1; CDR3aa: CASSLGQGVLQETQYF
len: 15; v_gene: TRBV19; j_gene: TRBJ2-3; d_gene: -; CDR3aa: CASSFAAQITDTQYF
len: 16; v_gene: TRBV4-1; j_gene: TRBJ2-7; d_gene: -; CDR3aa: CASSPLQTGKTYEQYF
len: 12; v_gene: TRBV2; j_gene: TRBJ1-1; d_gene: TRBD1; CDR3aa: CAISTGYTEAFF
len: 15; v_gene: TRBV6-4; j_gene: TRBJ2-7; d_gene: -; CDR3aa: CASISRRPVGNEQYF
len: 12; v_gene: TRBV11-2; j_gene: TRBJ1-2; d_gene: -; CDR3aa: CASRQIGDGYTF
len: 16; v_gene: TRBV5-6; j_gene: TRBJ1-3; d_gene: -; CDR3aa: CASSLDLIGFGNTIYF